Listed below are T cell receptor beta chains from one sample, sequenced in a study of CD8 T cells in Susac syndrome. TCRdb called the immunoSEQ multiplex PCR reads again in MiXCR, with one record for every CDR3 protein. The table records a few hundred thousand distinct CDR3 sequences, approximately 90% of them present only once. Sequenced sample: CD8+ T cells from PBMCs. The receptors were gathered from a human donor with multiple sclerosis. The CDR3 runs from the conserved cysteine through the conserved F or W. D genes are given only for firm matches. Expanded clones get a size class; other rows say once, few or many, or leave the size out.

d_gene: NA
abundance: NA
v_gene: TRBV5-4
j_gene: TRBJ1-1
CDR3aa: CASSLGKYQGNTEAFF
CDR3nt: TGTGCCAGCAGCTTGGGAAAATATCAGGGGAACACTGAAGCTTTCTTT

d_gene: NA
abundance: NA
v_gene: TRBV9
j_gene: TRBJ2-1
CDR3aa: CASSVENNEQFF
CDR3nt: TGTGCCAGCAGCGTAGAAAACAATGAGCAGTTCTTC

d_gene: TRBD1
abundance: NA
v_gene: TRBV20-1
j_gene: TRBJ1-2
CDR3aa: CSARDRPRGGDYGYTF
CDR3nt: TGCAGTGCTAGAGATAGGCCAAGAGGGGGCGACTATGGCTACACCTTC

d_gene: NA
abundance: NA
v_gene: TRBV12-3/TRBV12-4
j_gene: TRBJ2-7
CDR3aa: CASRLAASYEQYF
CDR3nt: TGTGCCAGCAGGCTCGCCGCCTCCTACGAGCAGTACTTC

d_gene: TRBD2
abundance: once
v_gene: TRBV9
j_gene: TRBJ2-7
CDR3aa: CASSPGLSPYEQYF
CDR3nt: TGTGCCAGCAGCCCGGGACTATCCCCCTACGAGCAGTACTTC

d_gene: NA
abundance: NA
v_gene: TRBV29-1
j_gene: TRBJ1-2
CDR3aa: CSVESGRRANYGYTF
CDR3nt: TGCAGCGTTGAGTCTGGCAGGCGGGCTAACTATGGCTACACCTTC

d_gene: NA
abundance: NA
v_gene: TRBV9
j_gene: TRBJ1-2
CDR3aa: CASSAWEFPGYTF
CDR3nt: TGTGCCAGCAGCGCCTGGGAATTCCCCGGCTACACCTTC

d_gene: NA
abundance: NA
v_gene: TRBV7-8
j_gene: TRBJ2-5
CDR3aa: CASSLGGPGQETQYF
CDR3nt: TGTGCCAGCAGCTTAGGAGGCCCCGGCCAAGAGACCCAGTACTTC

d_gene: NA
abundance: NA
v_gene: TRBV7-8
j_gene: TRBJ2-5
CDR3aa: CASNDRAFLETQYF
CDR3nt: TGTGCCAGCAACGACCGCGCGTTTTTGGAGACCCAGTACTTC

d_gene: TRBD1
abundance: once
v_gene: TRBV29-1
j_gene: TRBJ2-1
CDR3aa: CSVPQDREDEQFF
CDR3nt: TGCAGCGTCCCACAGGACAGGGAGGATGAGCAGTTCTTC

d_gene: NA
abundance: NA
v_gene: TRBV19
j_gene: TRBJ2-7
CDR3aa: CASSMSTWYEQYF
CDR3nt: TGTGCCAGTAGTATGAGTACCTGGTACGAGCAGTACTTC

d_gene: TRBD2
abundance: NA
v_gene: TRBV30
j_gene: TRBJ2-1
CDR3aa: CAWSPGLTSYNEQFF
CDR3nt: TGTGCCTGGAGTCCGGGACTAACCTCGTACAATGAGCAGTTCTTC

d_gene: TRBD2
abundance: NA
v_gene: TRBV13
j_gene: TRBJ2-3
CDR3aa: CASSSRLAGEPDTQYF
CDR3nt: TGTGCCAGCAGCTCCCGACTAGCGGGGGAACCAGATACGCAGTATTTT

d_gene: NA
abundance: NA
v_gene: TRBV19
j_gene: TRBJ1-2
CDR3aa: CASSTLSEGYGYTF
CDR3nt: TGTGCCAGTAGTACCCTTTCCGAGGGCTATGGCTACACCTTC

d_gene: TRBD1
abundance: NA
v_gene: TRBV29-1
j_gene: TRBJ1-1
CDR3aa: CSVGGTVPEAFF
CDR3nt: TGCAGCGTTGGGGGGACAGTCCCTGAAGCTTTCTTT

d_gene: NA
abundance: NA
v_gene: TRBV2
j_gene: TRBJ2-1
CDR3aa: CASSEAWNEQFF
CDR3nt: TGTGCCAGCAGTGAAGCGTGGAATGAGCAGTTCTTC

d_gene: NA
abundance: once
v_gene: TRBV4-1
j_gene: TRBJ1-1
CDR3aa: CASSQVESTEAFF
CDR3nt: TGCGCCAGCAGCCAAGTTGAGAGCACTGAAGCTTTCTTT

d_gene: NA
abundance: NA
v_gene: TRBV6-1
j_gene: TRBJ1-6
CDR3aa: CASSEVGGYNSPLHF
CDR3nt: TGTGCCAGCAGTGAAGTAGGGGGCTATAATTCACCCCTCCACTTT

d_gene: TRBD1
abundance: NA
v_gene: TRBV7-9
j_gene: TRBJ2-7
CDR3aa: CASSLGPGQGPNEQYF
CDR3nt: TGTGCCAGCAGCTTGGGTCCCGGACAGGGGCCCAACGAGCAGTACTTC

d_gene: NA
abundance: NA
v_gene: TRBV29-1
j_gene: TRBJ2-2
CDR3aa: CSAGALTTGELFF
CDR3nt: TGCAGCGCCGGAGCCCTCACGACCGGGGAGCTGTTTTTT

d_gene: NA
abundance: NA
v_gene: TRBV5-6
j_gene: TRBJ1-2
CDR3aa: CASSFLDRLTDYGYTF
CDR3nt: TGTGCCAGCAGCTTCCTAGACCGATTGACTGACTATGGCTACACCTTC

d_gene: NA
abundance: NA
v_gene: TRBV4-3
j_gene: TRBJ2-7
CDR3aa: CASSQEFRVYSYEQYF
CDR3nt: TGCGCCAGCAGCCAAGAGTTCCGGGTTTACTCCTACGAGCAGTACTTC

d_gene: NA
abundance: NA
v_gene: TRBV11-2
j_gene: TRBJ2-1
CDR3aa: CASSYRDRGVLYLQYNEQFF
CDR3nt: TGTGCCAGCAGCTACAGGGATCGGGGGGTCCTATATCTCCAATACAATGAGCAGTTCTTC

d_gene: TRBD2
abundance: NA
v_gene: TRBV7-9
j_gene: TRBJ2-1
CDR3aa: CASSDRLAGTYNEQFF
CDR3nt: TGTGCCAGCAGCGACCGACTAGCGGGGACCTACAATGAGCAGTTCTTC

d_gene: NA
abundance: NA
v_gene: TRBV4-2
j_gene: TRBJ2-1
CDR3aa: CASSQEYLGLGEQFF
CDR3nt: TGTGCCAGCAGCCAAGAGTACCTAGGCTTGGGTGAGCAGTTCTTC

d_gene: NA
abundance: NA
v_gene: TRBV9
j_gene: TRBJ1-1
CDR3aa: CASSVQGNTEAFF
CDR3nt: TGTGCCAGCAGCGTCCAGGGGAACACTGAAGCTTTCTTT

d_gene: NA
abundance: once
v_gene: TRBV20-1
j_gene: TRBJ1-1
CDR3aa: CSARDLTAEAFF
CDR3nt: TGCAGTGCTAGAGATCTGACAGCTGAAGCTTTCTTT

d_gene: NA
abundance: once
v_gene: TRBV13
j_gene: TRBJ1-2
CDR3aa: CASSLGLGYSAYTF
CDR3nt: TGTGCCAGCAGCTTAGGCCTCGGGTACTCAGCGTACACCTTC

d_gene: NA
abundance: few
v_gene: TRBV7-6
j_gene: TRBJ1-4
CDR3aa: CASSLVGEKLFF
CDR3nt: TGTGCCAGCAGCCTTGTGGGTGAAAAACTGTTTTTT

d_gene: NA
abundance: few
v_gene: TRBV5-4
j_gene: TRBJ2-1
CDR3aa: CASSLGQTYNEQFF
CDR3nt: TGTGCCAGCAGCTTGGGACAGACTTACAATGAGCAGTTCTTC

d_gene: NA
abundance: NA
v_gene: TRBV29-1
j_gene: TRBJ2-7
CDR3aa: CSVEDQVGSYEQYF
CDR3nt: TGCAGCGTTGAAGATCAGGTGGGTTCCTACGAGCAGTACTTC

d_gene: TRBD1
abundance: NA
v_gene: TRBV3-1
j_gene: TRBJ2-7
CDR3aa: CASSQGTGAYEQYF
CDR3nt: TGTGCCAGCAGCCAAGGGACAGGGGCCTACGAGCAGTACTTC

d_gene: NA
abundance: once
v_gene: TRBV12-3/TRBV12-4
j_gene: TRBJ2-2
CDR3aa: CASSSAGTPNTGELFF
CDR3nt: TGTGCCAGCAGTTCCGCGGGCACACCGAACACCGGGGAGCTGTTTTTT

d_gene: NA
abundance: NA
v_gene: TRBV12-3/TRBV12-4
j_gene: TRBJ2-1
CDR3aa: CASSTRGLAGNEQFF
CDR3nt: TGTGCCAGCAGCACCCGGGGACTGGCGGGAAATGAGCAGTTCTTC

d_gene: NA
abundance: NA
v_gene: TRBV9
j_gene: TRBJ1-3
CDR3aa: CASSVGTDYPSGNTIYF
CDR3nt: TGTGCCAGCAGCGTAGGTACAGACTACCCGTCTGGAAACACCATATATTTT

d_gene: NA
abundance: NA
v_gene: TRBV10-3
j_gene: TRBJ2-7
CDR3aa: CAISGDTDFEQYF
CDR3nt: TGTGCCATCAGTGGGGACACCGACTTCGAGCAGTACTTC

d_gene: TRBD1
abundance: NA
v_gene: TRBV27
j_gene: TRBJ1-2
CDR3aa: CASSPDRDGYTF
CDR3nt: TGTGCCAGCAGTCCGGACAGGGATGGCTACACCTTC

d_gene: NA
abundance: NA
v_gene: TRBV7-9
j_gene: TRBJ1-2
CDR3aa: CASSPTHRGPNYGYTF
CDR3nt: TGTGCCAGCAGCCCAACCCACCGGGGGCCTAACTATGGCTACACCTTC

d_gene: NA
abundance: NA
v_gene: TRBV30
j_gene: TRBJ2-1
CDR3aa: CAWKGPGNEQFF
CDR3nt: TGTGCCTGGAAGGGACCGGGAAATGAGCAGTTCTTC

d_gene: NA
abundance: once
v_gene: TRBV2
j_gene: TRBJ2-3
CDR3aa: CASSEDGGPFGDTQYF
CDR3nt: TGTGCCAGCAGTGAAGATGGGGGGCCGTTTGGAGATACGCAGTATTTT

d_gene: TRBD2
abundance: NA
v_gene: TRBV9
j_gene: TRBJ2-4
CDR3aa: CASSVLAGANIQYF
CDR3nt: TGTGCCAGCAGCGTACTAGCGGGAGCGAACATTCAGTACTTC

d_gene: NA
abundance: NA
v_gene: TRBV4-3
j_gene: TRBJ2-3
CDR3aa: CASSPSTPGPRDTQYF
CDR3nt: TGCGCCAGCAGCCCATCGACCCCGGGGCCCAGAGATACGCAGTATTTT

d_gene: NA
abundance: once
v_gene: TRBV19
j_gene: TRBJ2-2
CDR3aa: CASSRLLVWSWNTGELFF
CDR3nt: TGTGCCAGTAGTAGGCTTTTAGTTTGGTCTTGGAACACCGGGGAGCTGTTTTTT